A selection of T cell receptor beta chains follows, all from one sample in a study of T cells in Graves' hyperthyroidism and ophthalmopathy. TCRdb redid the calling of the multiplex PCR reads with MiXCR, one entry per CDR3 protein. The data show approximately 330,000 distinct CDR3 sequences, over 20% seen once. What was sequenced was blood. These receptors originate from a woman aged 45-60 years with Graves' hyperthyroidism. Both conserved end residues are part of each CDR3. Each record gives: V gene, CDR3 length, CDR3 protein.

TRBV20-1	13	CSALQGANYGYTF
TRBV24-1	12	CATRDFTGELFF
TRBV19	16	CASSISGTSGSYEQFF
TRBV5-1	17	CASSLGLAGGTYNEQFF
TRBV2	15	CASSEDTGGNYGYTF
TRBV20-1	16	CSARRLAGLSTGELFF
TRBV29-1	14	CSVWDRRLSTEAFF
TRBV11-3	19	CASSLKGPVLAGGNNEQFF
TRBV6-2/TRBV6-3	13	CASSPPGVNVLTF
TRBV20-1	13	CSAEAGGADTQYF
TRBV18	15	CASSPPGTGPYGYTF